The sequence of this TCR beta chain was determined in a study of cytomegalovirus exposure and HLA in healthy donors. Study-wide findings and caveats: TCR sequences were mostly rare, though some public TCRs occurred in many donors. As was reported, the HLA-A and HLA-B alleles of most subjects were accurately predicted from TCR beta sequences. Researchers counted over 150 TCR beta chains as cytomegalovirus-associated.

Comment on this clone: Its specificity is not known.

13 Jbeta primers and 60 Vbeta primers were used for the PCR. Libraries were prepared by immunoSEQ multiplex PCR; TCRdb keeps only in-frame clonotypes and omits some of them. Of 180,000 or so clones listed, approximately 85% were seen once; the top ten hold about a tenth. From germline, CDR1 is MNHNS and CDR2 SASEGT. This CDR3 has 15 residues. Unmatched junction bases numbered 0, after V lost 5 bases and J lost 1 base. The chain couples TRBV6-1 to TRBJ2-3; 13 positions agree with TRBD2. The TCR comes from a man aged 18 to 30 in good health and CMV-seropositive. The sequenced material came from PBMCs. The CDR3 sequence: CASSTSGGGTDTQYF. CDR3 sequence (DNA): TGTGCCAGCAGTACTAGCGGGGGGGGCACAGATACGCAGTATTTT.